Included here is one T cell receptor beta chain sequence, with context. Its antigen is unidentified. Germline CDR1 reads MNHEY; CDR2 reads SVGAGI. This CDR3 has 15 amino acids. V dropped 10 bases and J dropped 0 bases, with 13 bases sitting between them. This specimen comes from a study of shared clonotypes between healthy human individuals. Whole-study findings and limits: On the whole, naive subsets had larger estimated richness than memory subsets had. Shared clonotypes across all four donors exceeded non-shared ones in generation probability. The genetic and exposure-history diversity represented was limited by few donors.

CD45RO-negative CD8 cells positively selected for CCR7 made up the naive population, which excluded terminally differentiated effector memory CD45RA+ cells. For each subset, genomic DNA was distributed in equal portions over several immunoSEQ plates. TCRdb's table, derived via immunoSEQ multiplex PCR, lists solely in-frame clones and lacks some. The sample shows 1.5 million to 2.5 million clones, about 95% of them seen only once. This rearrangement joins TRBV6-5 to TRBJ1-6; D unclear. The origin of this receptor is a man aged 18 to 29 in good health. Sequencing was performed on naive CD8+ T cells sorted from blood. The CDR3 is CATRMGNSYNSPLHF. In DNA, the CDR3 is TGTGCCACCCGAATGGGTAACTCCTATAATTCACCCCTCCACTTT.